This T cell receptor beta chain was sequenced during a study of blood T cells in healthy people across ages. With a J-beta primer mix and a sample-barcoded 5' primer, a second PCR ran about 7 to 12 cycles. All cDNA molecules were each tagged by a template-switch adaptor with 12 random nucleotides. TCRdb fed the 5' RACE reads into MiXCR, producing one record per CDR3 protein. The sample has 590,000 or so distinct CDR3 sequences; approximately 30% are singletons. This clonotype was counted at least ten times. No antigen is known for it. General study findings and limits: Changes in expanded clonotypes were possibly confounded, as the CMV status of donors was unknown.

J gave up 0 bases and V 2 bases, and 7 bases lay outside the gene matches. CDR3 length: 16 amino acids. Germline CDR1 MNHNS, CDR2 SASEGT. The sequencing input was blood. The chain combines TRBV6-1 with TRBJ2-7, with 7 positions matching TRBD1. This TCR was sampled from a woman older than 75 in good health. Here the CDR3 reads CASSEFPGQSSYEQYF. The CDR3 nucleotides read TGTGCCAGCAGTGAATTTCCGGGACAGAGCTCCTACGAGCAGTACTTC.